This T cell receptor (beta chain) appears in the sequencing data of a study of response to subunit inactivated influenza vaccine. MiXCR was run by TCRdb on the RT-PCR reads, yielding one entry per CDR3 protein. The sample has fewer than 250,000 distinct CDR3 sequences, over 13% seen once; the top ten hold roughly 24%. As concerns this clonotype: Its antigen is undetermined.

CDR1 is LGHNA, CDR2 YSLEER, per germline. V shed 0 bases, J shed 5 bases, and the junction held 14 bases outside the gene matches. There are 18 residues in the CDR3. Study-wide results and caveats: Only a handful of new T cells, the authors suggested, are recruited with each seasonal influenza vaccination.

This material consisted of CD8+ T cells sorted from PBMCs, taken more than 4 days after vaccination. This TCR came from a man between 50 and 59 years old who received an inactivated influenza vaccine. This chain connects TRBV4-3 to TRBJ2-5, with 8 bases fitting TRBD1. In DNA form, the CDR3 reads TGCGCCAGCAGCCAAGATGTAGGGACAGGCGGACGCGGGGAGACCCAGTACTTC. This translates into CASSQDVGTGGRGETQYF.